Listed below are T cell receptor beta chains from one sample, sequenced in a study of CD8 T cells in ankylosing spondylitis. TCRdb itself ran the 5' RACE reads through MiXCR, one entry per CDR3 protein. The table includes more than 300,000 distinct CDR3 sequences, 11% detected once. What was sequenced was blood, either unsorted or a sorted T cell fraction (not recorded which). These receptors were obtained from a female donor with ankylosing spondylitis or in good health (not recorded which). The CDR3 runs from the conserved cysteine through the conserved F or W. Fields, in order: V gene, CDR3 length, D gene, J gene, clone size, CDR3 DNA, CDR3 protein. D genes are given only for firm matches. Rows give clone size only sometimes, using once, few, many, or a class for an expanded clone.

v_gene: TRBV10-2
len: 15
d_gene: NA
j_gene: TRBJ2-1
abundance: many
CDR3nt: TGCGCCAGCAGTGAAAGGGGCGCTCCCTACAATGAGCAGTTCTTC
CDR3aa: CASSERGAPYNEQFF

v_gene: TRBV29-1
len: 13
d_gene: NA
j_gene: TRBJ2-1
abundance: NA
CDR3nt: TGCAGCGTTGAAAAGGGGTTTGGGAATGAGCAGTTCTTC
CDR3aa: CSVEKGFGNEQFF

v_gene: TRBV15
len: 13
d_gene: TRBD1
j_gene: TRBJ1-2
abundance: many
CDR3nt: TGTGCCACCGGGGACAGGGGAGGATATGGCTACACCTTC
CDR3aa: CATGDRGGYGYTF

v_gene: TRBV20-1
len: 14
d_gene: NA
j_gene: TRBJ2-1
abundance: many
CDR3nt: TGCAGTGCTAGAGGTGGCAGGGTGATCAATGAGCAGTTCTTC
CDR3aa: CSARGGRVINEQFF

v_gene: TRBV5-4
len: 17
d_gene: TRBD2
j_gene: TRBJ2-7
abundance: NA
CDR3nt: TGTGCCAGCAGCTTGGGGACCGGACTAGCGACCTCCTACGAGCAGTACTTC
CDR3aa: CASSLGTGLATSYEQYF

v_gene: TRBV7-2
len: 17
d_gene: NA
j_gene: TRBJ1-5
abundance: few
CDR3nt: TGTGCCAGCAGCTTAGGTGGCTTCCTGGGCGGAAATCAGCCCCAGCATTTT
CDR3aa: CASSLGGFLGGNQPQHF

v_gene: TRBV6-1
len: 17
d_gene: TRBD2
j_gene: TRBJ2-7
abundance: many
CDR3nt: TGTGCCAGCAGGACTAGCCACAGGCTAGCGTCAAGCTACGAGCAGTACTTC
CDR3aa: CASRTSHRLASSYEQYF

v_gene: TRBV20-1
len: 15
d_gene: TRBD2
j_gene: TRBJ2-3
abundance: many
CDR3nt: TGCAGTGCTGAGGGACTAGCGGGAGTAACAGATACGCAGTATTTT
CDR3aa: CSAEGLAGVTDTQYF

v_gene: TRBV9
len: 17
d_gene: TRBD2
j_gene: TRBJ2-1
abundance: NA
CDR3nt: TGTGCCAGCAGCGTAGAGCCTAGCGGGAACTCCTACAATGAGCAGTTCTTC
CDR3aa: CASSVEPSGNSYNEQFF

v_gene: TRBV28
len: 12
d_gene: NA
j_gene: TRBJ1-6
abundance: many
CDR3nt: TGTGCCAGCAGTTACCTTAATTCACCCCTCCACTTT
CDR3aa: CASSYLNSPLHF

v_gene: TRBV24-1
len: 13
d_gene: NA
j_gene: TRBJ1-2
abundance: few
CDR3nt: TGTGCCACCAGTGATGGGGGGGGCCCTGGCTACACCTTC
CDR3aa: CATSDGGGPGYTF

v_gene: TRBV24-1
len: 12
d_gene: NA
j_gene: TRBJ2-1
abundance: NA
CDR3nt: TGTGCCACCAGTGTAGGGCGGGACGAGCAGTTCTTC
CDR3aa: CATSVGRDEQFF

v_gene: TRBV5-1
len: 15
d_gene: TRBD1
j_gene: TRBJ1-4
abundance: few
CDR3nt: TGCGCCAGCAGCGGCGACAGGGGAACTAATGAAAAACTGTTTTTT
CDR3aa: CASSGDRGTNEKLFF

v_gene: TRBV6-1
len: 12
d_gene: NA
j_gene: TRBJ1-6
abundance: few
CDR3nt: TGTGCCAGCAGTGAATTTCGGTCACCCCTCCACTTT
CDR3aa: CASSEFRSPLHF

v_gene: TRBV25-1
len: 17
d_gene: NA
j_gene: TRBJ2-3
abundance: NA
CDR3nt: TGTGCCAGCAGTGAACGTCCGAAACAGGGTAGCACAGATACGCAGTATTTT
CDR3aa: CASSERPKQGSTDTQYF

v_gene: TRBV29-1
len: 13
d_gene: TRBD1
j_gene: TRBJ2-1
abundance: NA
CDR3nt: TGCAGCGCCCGGGACAGCGATATTAATGAGCAGTTCTTC
CDR3aa: CSARDSDINEQFF

v_gene: TRBV29-1
len: 13
d_gene: TRBD2
j_gene: TRBJ2-1
abundance: many
CDR3nt: TGCAGCACCGGACTAGCGGGAGTTGGTGAGCAGTTCTTC
CDR3aa: CSTGLAGVGEQFF

v_gene: TRBV7-2
len: 14
d_gene: NA
j_gene: TRBJ1-1
abundance: NA
CDR3nt: TGTGCCAGTCGGAAGGGCACTTCGAACACTGAAGCTTTCTTT
CDR3aa: CASRKGTSNTEAFF

v_gene: TRBV29-1
len: 15
d_gene: TRBD1
j_gene: TRBJ2-3
abundance: many
CDR3nt: TGCAGCGTTGAAGATAACGGACAGGTCACAGATACGCAGTATTTT
CDR3aa: CSVEDNGQVTDTQYF

v_gene: TRBV10-3
len: 16
d_gene: TRBD1
j_gene: TRBJ1-2
abundance: many
CDR3nt: TGTGCCATCAGGAGGGGACAGGGGGCCAACCCATATGGCTACACCTTC
CDR3aa: CAIRRGQGANPYGYTF

v_gene: TRBV5-1
len: 12
d_gene: NA
j_gene: TRBJ1-2
abundance: few
CDR3nt: TGCGCCAGCAGCTTGGTTGGGGAAACGGGCACCTTC
CDR3aa: CASSLVGETGTF

v_gene: TRBV20-1
len: 15
d_gene: NA
j_gene: TRBJ2-7
abundance: few
CDR3nt: TGCAGTGCTCGGTTAGACGGGAGTTCGACCTACGAGCAGTACTTC
CDR3aa: CSARLDGSSTYEQYF

v_gene: TRBV29-1
len: 13
d_gene: TRBD1
j_gene: TRBJ1-4
abundance: many
CDR3nt: TGCAGCGTTGCGGGACAGCCTAATGAAAAACTGTTTTTT
CDR3aa: CSVAGQPNEKLFF

v_gene: TRBV27
len: 15
d_gene: NA
j_gene: TRBJ1-6
abundance: many
CDR3nt: TGTGCCAGCAGTTTAGAAGGGGGTCGGAATTCACCCCTCCACTTT
CDR3aa: CASSLEGGRNSPLHF

v_gene: TRBV5-1
len: 15
d_gene: NA
j_gene: TRBJ1-1
abundance: NA
CDR3nt: TGCGGCAGCCGGAGAGTGAACTATCCGAACACTGAAGCTTTCTTT
CDR3aa: CGSRRVNYPNTEAFF

v_gene: TRBV20-1
len: 14
d_gene: NA
j_gene: TRBJ2-5
abundance: many
CDR3nt: TGCAGTGCCTCCAAAGGGACTGTTAAGGAGACCCAGTACTTC
CDR3aa: CSASKGTVKETQYF

v_gene: TRBV19
len: 15
d_gene: NA
j_gene: TRBJ1-2
abundance: NA
CDR3nt: TGTGCCAGTAGTATAGATTACGGCAAACTCTATGGCTACACCTTC
CDR3aa: CASSIDYGKLYGYTF

v_gene: TRBV4-2
len: 18
d_gene: TRBD2
j_gene: TRBJ2-1
abundance: few
CDR3nt: TGTGCCAGCAGCCACGAGACTAGCGGCACCACAGCGGTGGGTGAGCAGTTCTTC
CDR3aa: CASSHETSGTTAVGEQFF

v_gene: TRBV19
len: 15
d_gene: NA
j_gene: TRBJ2-7
abundance: many
CDR3nt: TGTGCCAGTAGTATAGTCAGGGTCTCGACCTACGAGCAGTACTTC
CDR3aa: CASSIVRVSTYEQYF

v_gene: TRBV10-3
len: 13
d_gene: NA
j_gene: TRBJ2-6
abundance: many
CDR3nt: TGTGCCATCAGTGAGTCTGGGGCCAACGTCCTGACTTTC
CDR3aa: CAISESGANVLTF

v_gene: TRBV24-1
len: 15
d_gene: TRBD1
j_gene: TRBJ2-1
abundance: NA
CDR3nt: TGTGCCACCAGTGACCCCGGGACAGGGAATGAGGAGCAGTTCTTC
CDR3aa: CATSDPGTGNEEQFF

v_gene: TRBV5-1
len: 14
d_gene: NA
j_gene: TRBJ2-3
abundance: many
CDR3nt: TGCGCCAGCAGCTTGAGCCAGCCAGCGGATACGCAGTATTTT
CDR3aa: CASSLSQPADTQYF